This entry features one TCR beta chain sequence. This clonotype was observed many times. No antigen is known for it. Base qualities are not provided; no much larger clone lies one nucleotide away. The sample originates from a study of T cells in Graves' hyperthyroidism and ophthalmopathy (dated by TCRdb to between 2019 and 2020). Background for the entire study: A discovery cohort of approximately 97 patients, roughly 45 with Graves' ophthalmopathy and more than 55 with stable Graves' hyperthyroidism, was used to find distinguishing TCR V-J signatures. According to the paper, TCR Vbeta CDR3 sequencing was carried out on roughly 130 peripheral blood samples, which came from fewer than 50 ophthalmopathy, under 85 hyperthyroidism and approximately 17 progressor patients. Following sampling, methimazole starting at 30 mg daily was given to hyperthyroidism patients, and high-dose intravenous methylprednisolone was given to ophthalmopathy patients. Prospective prediction of ophthalmopathy was tested in an independent validation cohort of approximately 19 hyperthyroidism patients and some 17 patients who later progressed to ophthalmopathy. The study also compared thyroid tissue and blood T-cell repertoires from more than five Graves' hyperthyroidism patients. The roughly 94 discovery patients were randomly divided into training and test sets at a 7:3 ratio. General conclusions and limits of the study: In cross-validation, a model built on a 13 V-J signature told ophthalmopathy apart from stable hyperthyroidism with 85% to 90% sensitivity and approximately 81% specificity, and in testing the same model reached 80%/75%. In validation, the model predicted progression to ophthalmopathy a median of about 6.5 months before onset, with approximately 71% sensitivity and about 75% specificity. Most expanded thyroid clonotypes (frequency above 0.001) were also detected in blood, suggesting blood repertoires may reflect thyroid immune responses. Sample size was not statistically predetermined, and blinding of investigators to group allocation was not performed.

Graves' hyperthyroidism was defined as stable when no progression to ophthalmopathy occurred over 18 months of follow-up. Hyperthyroidism patients were newly diagnosed, had a disease duration of under 2 months, and were aged 18 to 65 years. Exclusion was applied to patients with uncontrolled infections, other autoimmune diseases, pregnancy or lactation. Diagnoses were established on the basis of clinical symptoms, serum thyroxine and TRAb, thyroid ultrasound, and orbital computed tomography. Total RNA was extracted with Trizol reagent, and quality was checked on an Agilent 2100 Bioanalyzer. V and J lose 3 bases and 3 bases, and a span of 8 bases separates them. Reading from cysteine to phenylalanine, the CDR3 counts 13 amino acids. CDR3 DNA is the only sequence kept; it has 39 bases, read in frame from the first base. The TCR beta CDR3 regions were amplified from the RNA transcripts. A first-round RT-PCR of the TCR CDR3 used the HTBI primer set with the Qiagen OneStep RT-PCR kit. Libraries were constructed in a second round of multiplex PCR, after which size selection and purification were carried out. Paired-end sequencing of the libraries was performed with 100 bp reads on an Illumina HiSeq2000. The original pipeline was this. SOAPnuke was used to process the raw data, throwing out any read that contained adapters or uncalled bases, had a mean Phred below 15, or lacked an exact constant-primer or identifier match. High-quality paired reads were merged using COPE v1.2.5, and each unique nucleotide sequence was defined as a clonotype. MiTCR v1.1 was used to align clonotypes to the IMGT TRBV, TRBD and TRBJ reference segments. Analysis was restricted to V-J combinations with a frequency above 0.0001, which covered roughly 99% of repertoires. A TCS score was defined as the ratio of F50 (clonal expansion) to E x V (chaos), with BLOSUM62-based TCRdist applied between CDR3 peptides within each V-J. Welch's t-statistics and random forest reduced around 510 V-J features to 10 to 15, which were used in a naive Bayes classifier (R e1071). The Morisita-Horn index was used to measure how similar the thyroid and blood repertoires were. Clones were called with MiXCR by TCRdb after fastp trimmed the public reads at Q25, and only in-frame beta chains were retained. When rows share a CDR3 protein, they turn into one entry using the most common DNA and genes. TCRdb's processing, not the study's, gives the V and J calls here. The table for this sample lists 610,000 or so distinct CDR3 sequences; under 60% of them were counted only once. The ten largest clonotypes hold 7.5% to 8.5% of the sample.

Specimen: peripheral blood or thyroid tissue (not recorded which). The receptor was isolated from a woman aged 18-29 years with Graves' hyperthyroidism. The rearrangement joined TRBV12-3 or TRBV12-4 to TRBJ1-2; no D segment can be confidently identified. The sequenced DNA is TGTGCCAGCAGTTTTGGGCAGGACTATGGCTACACCTTC. It is translated as CASSFGQDYGYTF.